This T cell receptor (beta chain) was captured in a study of CD8 T cells in Susac syndrome. The V end was cut by 6 bases, the J end by 0 bases, with 14 bases between. The CDR3 spans 14 residues. Per germline, CDR1 DFQATT and CDR2 SNEGSKA (reference sequence). With random hexamers, roughly 0.45 to 1 ug RNA was reverse transcribed. Coverage of TCR beta CDR3 amplification by immunoSEQ multiplex PCR extended to 54 Vbeta and 13 Jbeta. TCRdb analysed the immunoSEQ multiplex PCR reads with MiXCR anew, one entry per CDR3 protein. The table lists 110,000 or so distinct CDR3 sequences, about 96% of them singletons.

The TCR originated in a human donor in good health. The V gene is TRBV20-1, the J gene TRBJ1-1; D remains ambiguous. Sequenced material: CD4+ T cells from PBMCs. Written as DNA, the CDR3 is TGCAGTGCCAATGATGGGGAAGTGAACACTGAAGCTTTCTTT. It encodes CSANDGEVNTEAFF.